The sequence of this T cell receptor beta chain was determined in a study of post-analysis software for immune sequencing data. Whole-study context: Multiple sclerosis in the patients followed relapsing-remitting, secondary progressive and progressive-relapsing courses.

Trimming removed 3 bases from V and 7 bases from J, with 10 bases in between. Per the germline V gene, CDR1 is SGHTA and CDR2 is FQGNSA. CDR3 length: 12 amino acids. Study-level points and caveats: The normalized Chao1 diversity of multiple sclerosis patients was significantly lower than that of controls. Patients used about 5 TRBV segments, including TRBV5-6, TRBV5-1 and TRBV20-1, more often than controls. By F measure, strong co-clustering occurred among samples prepared in the same batch.

Unique molecular identifiers tagged the TCR beta cDNA libraries. The T cell input of about 0.9 to 10 million gave about 500,000 cDNA molecules. A single record per CDR3 protein comes from TCRdb applying MiXCR to the PCR reads. There are roughly 870,000 distinct CDR3 sequences in the sample; about 57% occur only once, and over 4% lies in the top ten. This clonotype showed up just once. The antigen remains unidentified. This TCR came from a girl aged 5-17 years with multiple sclerosis. Sequenced sample: blood. The V call is TRBV7-2, the J call TRBJ2-7; no clear D. The CDR3 sequence: CASSFLGFEQYF. CDR3 in DNA: TGTGCCAGCAGCTTCCTCGGGTTTGAGCAGTACTTC.